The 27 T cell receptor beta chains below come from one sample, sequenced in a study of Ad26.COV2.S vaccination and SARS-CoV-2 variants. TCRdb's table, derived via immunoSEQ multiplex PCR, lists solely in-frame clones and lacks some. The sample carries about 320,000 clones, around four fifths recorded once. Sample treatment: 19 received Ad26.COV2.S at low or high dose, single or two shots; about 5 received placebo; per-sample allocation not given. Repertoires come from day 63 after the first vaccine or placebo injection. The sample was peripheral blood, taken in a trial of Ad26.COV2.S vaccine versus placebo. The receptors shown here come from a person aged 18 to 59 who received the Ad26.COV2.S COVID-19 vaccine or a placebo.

The CDR3 here is CASSPGLARGNEQFF. DNA for the CDR3: TGTGCCAGCTCACCAGGGCTAGCGAGAGGCAATGAGCAGTTCTTC. This chain uses TRBV18 with TRBJ2-1, with a tentative D call TRBD2 (6 bases). Germline V lookup: CDR1 KGHSH, CDR2 LQKENI. The CDR3 spans 15 residues. Deletions cut 2 bases from V and 6 bases from J, with 14 bases between.

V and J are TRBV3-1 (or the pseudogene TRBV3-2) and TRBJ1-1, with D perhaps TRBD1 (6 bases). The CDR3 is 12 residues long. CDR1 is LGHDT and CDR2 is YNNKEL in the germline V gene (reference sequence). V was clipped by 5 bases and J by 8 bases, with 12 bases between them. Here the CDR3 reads CASSAQGSEAFF. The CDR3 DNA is TGTGCCAGCAGCGCACAGGGTAGCGAAGCTTTCTTT.

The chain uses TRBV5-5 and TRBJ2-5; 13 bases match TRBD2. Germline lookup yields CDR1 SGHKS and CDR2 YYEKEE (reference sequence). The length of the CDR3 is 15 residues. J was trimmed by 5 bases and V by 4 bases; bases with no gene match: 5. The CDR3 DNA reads TGTGCCAGCAGCAAGCCGGGACTAGCGGGGGAGACCCAGTACTTC. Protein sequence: CASSKPGLAGETQYF. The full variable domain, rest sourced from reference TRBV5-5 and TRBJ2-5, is DAGVTQSPTHLIKTRGQQVTLRCSPISGHKSVSWYQQVLGQGPQFIFQYYEKEERGRGNFPDRFSARQFPNYSSELNVNALLLGDSALYLCASSKPGLAGETQYFGPGTRLLVL.

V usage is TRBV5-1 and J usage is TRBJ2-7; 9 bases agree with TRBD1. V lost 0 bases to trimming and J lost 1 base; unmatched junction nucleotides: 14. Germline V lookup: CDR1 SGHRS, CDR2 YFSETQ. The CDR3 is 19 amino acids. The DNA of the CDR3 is TGCGCCAGCAGCTTGGCCCTTGGGACAGGGTGGGGGTCTTCCTACGAGCAGTACTTC. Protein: CASSLALGTGWGSSYEQYF.

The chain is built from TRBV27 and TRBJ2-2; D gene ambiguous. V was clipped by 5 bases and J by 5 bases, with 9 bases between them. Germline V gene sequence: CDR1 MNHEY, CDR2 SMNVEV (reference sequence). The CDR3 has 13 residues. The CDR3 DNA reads TGTGCCAGCAGTCCTCGGTGGACCGGGGAGCTGTTTTTT. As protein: CASSPRWTGELFF.

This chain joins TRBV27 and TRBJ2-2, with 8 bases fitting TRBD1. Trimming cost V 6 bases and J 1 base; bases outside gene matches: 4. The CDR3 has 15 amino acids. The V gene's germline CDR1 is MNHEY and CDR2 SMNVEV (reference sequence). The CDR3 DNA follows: TGTGCCAGCAGGGGGGACAGGAGGAACACCGGGGAGCTGTTTTTT. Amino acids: CASRGDRRNTGELFF.

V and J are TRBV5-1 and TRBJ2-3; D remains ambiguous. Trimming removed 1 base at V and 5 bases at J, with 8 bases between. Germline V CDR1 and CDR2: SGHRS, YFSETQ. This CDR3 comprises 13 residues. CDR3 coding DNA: TGCGCCAGCAGCTTGAGAATGGGAGATACGCAGTATTTT. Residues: CASSLRMGDTQYF.

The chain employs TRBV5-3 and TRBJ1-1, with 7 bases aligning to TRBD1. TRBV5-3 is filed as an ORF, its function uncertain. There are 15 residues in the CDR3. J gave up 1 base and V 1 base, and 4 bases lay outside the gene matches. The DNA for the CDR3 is TGTGCCAGAAGCTTGATTGGACAGGAGAACACTGAAGCTTTCTTT. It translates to CARSLIGQENTEAFF.

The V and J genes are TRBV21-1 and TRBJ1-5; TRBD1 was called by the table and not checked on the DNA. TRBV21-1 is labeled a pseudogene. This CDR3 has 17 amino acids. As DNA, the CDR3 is TGTGCCAGCAGCTCGCGCCCCAGGGACAGGGGTTTTCAGCCCCAGCATTTT. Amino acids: CASSSRPRDRGFQPQHF.

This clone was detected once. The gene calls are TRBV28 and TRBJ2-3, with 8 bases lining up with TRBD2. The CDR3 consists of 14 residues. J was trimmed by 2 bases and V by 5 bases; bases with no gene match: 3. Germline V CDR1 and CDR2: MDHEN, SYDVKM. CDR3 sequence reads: CASSGSGATDTQYF. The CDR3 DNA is TGTGCCAGCAGTGGTAGCGGGGCCACAGATACGCAGTATTTT.

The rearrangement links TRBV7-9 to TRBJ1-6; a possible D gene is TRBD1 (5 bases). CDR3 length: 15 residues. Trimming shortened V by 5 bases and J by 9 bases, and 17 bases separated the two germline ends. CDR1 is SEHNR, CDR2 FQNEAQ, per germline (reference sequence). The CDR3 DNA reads TGTGCCAGCAGCATGGGACCCGGGGGGACTTCACCCCTCCACTTT. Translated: CASSMGPGGTSPLHF.

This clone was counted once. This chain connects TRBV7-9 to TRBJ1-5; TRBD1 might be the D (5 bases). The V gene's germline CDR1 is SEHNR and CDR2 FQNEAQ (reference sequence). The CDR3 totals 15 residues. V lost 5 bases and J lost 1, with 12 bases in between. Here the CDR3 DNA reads TGTGCCAGCAGCCCCGGGGGGTCGAGCAATCAGCCCCAGCATTTT. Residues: CASSPGGSSNQPQHF.

The CDR3 sequence: CASGLQGHPNTEAFF. The CDR3 nucleotides read TGTGCCAGCGGCCTACAGGGGCATCCTAACACTGAAGCTTTCTTT. This chain links TRBV7-9 with TRBJ1-1; 7 bases are shared with TRBD1. Germline assignment: CDR1 SEHNR and CDR2 FQNEAQ (reference sequence). The CDR3 loop spans 15 amino acids. The J segment lost 2 bases and the V segment lost 8 bases, leaving 11 bases of the junction unmatched.

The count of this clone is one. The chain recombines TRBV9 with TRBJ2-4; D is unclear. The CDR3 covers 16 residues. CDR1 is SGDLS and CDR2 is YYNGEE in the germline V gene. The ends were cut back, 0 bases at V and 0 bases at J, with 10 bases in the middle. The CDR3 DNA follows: TGTGCCAGCAGCGTAGGGGCAAGAGGAGCCAAAAACATTCAGTACTTC. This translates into CASSVGARGAKNIQYF.

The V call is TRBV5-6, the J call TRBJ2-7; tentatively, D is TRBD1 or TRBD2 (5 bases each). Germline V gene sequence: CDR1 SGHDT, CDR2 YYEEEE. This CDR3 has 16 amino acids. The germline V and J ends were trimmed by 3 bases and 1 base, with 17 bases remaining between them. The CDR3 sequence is CASSYSRGIRSYEQYF. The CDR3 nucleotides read TGTGCCAGCAGCTACTCTCGGGGCATAAGATCCTACGAGCAGTACTTC.

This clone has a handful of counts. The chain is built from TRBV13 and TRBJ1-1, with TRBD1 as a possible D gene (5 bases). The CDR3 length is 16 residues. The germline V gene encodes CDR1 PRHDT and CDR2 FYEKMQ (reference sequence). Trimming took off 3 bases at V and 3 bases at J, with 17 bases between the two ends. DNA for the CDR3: TGTGCCAGCAGCTTCCGGGGGTGGAGAAAAGACACTGAAGCTTTCTTT. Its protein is CASSFRGWRKDTEAFF. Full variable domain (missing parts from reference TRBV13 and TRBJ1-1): AAGVIQSPRHLIKEKRETATLKCYPIPRHDTVYWYQQGPGQDPQFLISFYEKMQSDKGSIPDRFSAQQFSDYHSELNMSSLELGDSALYFCASSFRGWRKDTEAFFGQGTRLTVV.

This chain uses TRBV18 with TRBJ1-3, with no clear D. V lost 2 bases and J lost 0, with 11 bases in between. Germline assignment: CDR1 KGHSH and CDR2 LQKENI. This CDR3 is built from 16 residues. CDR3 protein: CASSPGLESSGNTIYF. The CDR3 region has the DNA TGTGCCAGCTCACCAGGGCTGGAGAGCTCTGGAAACACCATATATTTT. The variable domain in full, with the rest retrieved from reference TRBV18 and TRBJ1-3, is NAGVMQNPRHLVRRRGQEARLRCSPMKGHSHVYWYRQLPEEGLKFMVYLQKENIIDESGMPKERFSAEFPKEGPSILRIQQVVRGDSAAYFCASSPGLESSGNTIYFGEGSWLTVV.

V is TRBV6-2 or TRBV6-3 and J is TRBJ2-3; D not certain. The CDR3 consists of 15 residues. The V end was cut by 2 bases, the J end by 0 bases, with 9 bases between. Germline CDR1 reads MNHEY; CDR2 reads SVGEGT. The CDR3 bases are TGTGCCAGCAGTTACGGGCCGGATAGCACAGATACGCAGTATTTT. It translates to CASSYGPDSTDTQYF.

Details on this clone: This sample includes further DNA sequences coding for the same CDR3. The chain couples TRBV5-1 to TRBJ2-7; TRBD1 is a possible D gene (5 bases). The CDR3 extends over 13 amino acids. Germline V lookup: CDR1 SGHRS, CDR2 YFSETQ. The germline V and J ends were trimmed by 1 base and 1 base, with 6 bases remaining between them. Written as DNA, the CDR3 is TGCGCCAGCAGCTTGACAGGATCCTACGAGCAGTACTTC. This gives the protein CASSLTGSYEQYF.

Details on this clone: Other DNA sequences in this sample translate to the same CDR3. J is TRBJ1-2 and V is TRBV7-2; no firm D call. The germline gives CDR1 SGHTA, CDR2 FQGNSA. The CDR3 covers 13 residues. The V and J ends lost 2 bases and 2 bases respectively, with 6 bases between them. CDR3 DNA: TGTGCCAGCAGCTTATCCGCGAACTATGGCTACACCTTC. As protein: CASSLSANYGYTF.

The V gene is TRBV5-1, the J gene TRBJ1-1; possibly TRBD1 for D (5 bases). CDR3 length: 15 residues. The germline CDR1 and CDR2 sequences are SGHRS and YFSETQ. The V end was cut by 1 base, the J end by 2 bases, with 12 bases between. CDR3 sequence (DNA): TGCGCCAGCAGCTTGCTTACAGGTGCCAACACTGAAGCTTTCTTT. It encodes CASSLLTGANTEAFF.

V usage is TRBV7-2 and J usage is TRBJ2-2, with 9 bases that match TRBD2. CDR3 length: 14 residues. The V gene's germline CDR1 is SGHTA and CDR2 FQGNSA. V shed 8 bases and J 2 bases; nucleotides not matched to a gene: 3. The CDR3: CASLGLANTGELFF. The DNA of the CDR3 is TGTGCCAGCTTGGGACTAGCCAACACCGGGGAGCTGTTTTTT.

The CDR3 nucleotides read TGTGCCAGCAGCCCGGTAACGGCCGGGGAGCTGTTTTTT. This encodes CASSPVTAGELFF. The chain carries TRBV27 and TRBJ2-2; no definite D call. This CDR3 is 13 amino acids long. Germline assignment: CDR1 MNHEY and CDR2 SMNVEV (reference sequence). Trimming took off 6 bases at V and 6 bases at J, with 11 bases between the two ends.

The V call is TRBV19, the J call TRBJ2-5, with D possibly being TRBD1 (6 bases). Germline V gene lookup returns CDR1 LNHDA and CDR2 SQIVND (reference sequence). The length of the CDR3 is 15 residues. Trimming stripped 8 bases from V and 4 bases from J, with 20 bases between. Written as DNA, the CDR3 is TGTGCCAGTTCGTTCTCTCAGGGGCTGGGAGAGACCCAGTACTTC. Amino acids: CASSFSQGLGETQYF.

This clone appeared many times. The CDR3 region has the DNA TGTGCCACCCGCCGCGGAGAGACCCAGTACTTC. It encodes CATRRGETQYF. The J gene is TRBJ2-5, the V gene TRBV27, with D uncertain. V was pared by 10 bases and J by 4 bases, with 10 bases between. This CDR3 comprises 11 residues. Germline CDR1 and CDR2: MNHEY and SMNVEV (reference sequence).

Here the CDR3 reads CASSKRPFYGYTF. As DNA, the CDR3 is TGTGCCAGCAGCAAAAGGCCCTTCTATGGCTACACCTTC. The genes are TRBV21-1 and TRBJ1-2. TRBV21-1 is given as a pseudogene. The CDR3 contains 13 residues.

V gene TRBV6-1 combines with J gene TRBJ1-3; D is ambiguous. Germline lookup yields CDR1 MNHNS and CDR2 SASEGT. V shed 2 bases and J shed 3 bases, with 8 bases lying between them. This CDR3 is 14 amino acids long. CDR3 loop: CASSEHVNGNTIYF. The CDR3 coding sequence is TGTGCCAGCAGTGAACATGTAAATGGAAACACCATATATTTT.